The TCR beta chain under discussion was sequenced for a study of cytomegalovirus exposure and HLA in healthy donors. CDR3 length: 15 amino acids. Germline CDR1 and CDR2: SGHDN and FVKESK. This clone turned up a few times. Vbeta (60) and Jbeta (13) primers were used in the PCR. Assay: immunoSEQ multiplex PCR; the TCRdb copy retains only in-frame clones and omits some. The sample contains roughly 180,000 clones, roughly 84% of which appear only once. Sequenced sample: PBMCs. The chain is built from TRBV14 and TRBJ2-5; TRBD2 is a possible D gene (7 bases). The end of the DNA aligns better with TRBJ2-7, so the J call may be wrong. This clonotype was obtained from a male donor in good health and CMV-seronegative. The CDR3: CASSQGGGGMYEQYF. In nucleotides, the CDR3 is TGTGCCAGCAGCCAAGGTGGGGGGGGCATGTACGAGCAGTACTTC.